This TCR beta chain is drawn from a study of cytomegalovirus exposure and HLA in healthy donors. The PCR was carried out with 60 Vbeta primers and 13 Jbeta primers. Sequenced by immunoSEQ multiplex PCR; TCRdb stores in-frame clones only, minus some. The sample shows roughly 230,000 clones, 78% of them seen only once. There are 16 residues in the CDR3. CDR1 is SNHLY and CDR2 is FYNNEI in the germline V gene. The germline V and J ends were trimmed by 4 bases and 4 bases, with 17 bases remaining between them. Source material: PBMCs. J is TRBJ2-1 and V is TRBV2; the D gene is possibly TRBD2 (6 bases). This sequence originates from a boy younger than 18 in good health and CMV-seronegative. CDR3 DNA: TGTGCCAGCAGTGGGGCTTGGGGGGAAGTGTACAATGAGCAGTTCTTC. This encodes CASSGAWGEVYNEQFF.